The sample holds a few counts of the clone carrying this T cell receptor (beta chain). Its antigen is as yet unknown. These data belong to a study of CD8 T cells in ankylosing spondylitis. Points from the study as a whole: Some of the motif variants had earlier been found in reactive arthritis patients' fluid and blood. Seemingly characteristic of ankylosing spondylitis blood was a TCR beta motif consisting of under ten highly homologous variants. Reportedly, matched ankylosing spondylitis synovial fluid was significantly enriched for disease-linked clones. Disease-linked clones were CD8+ and relatively rare in peripheral blood.

Deletions cut 2 bases from V and 8 bases from J, with 9 bases between. There are 12 residues in the CDR3. Germline loops: CDR1 SNHLY, CDR2 FYNNEI. A quantitative 5'-RACE method, one with molecular barcodes, was used to make TCR beta libraries. TCRdb re-called the 5' RACE reads through MiXCR, storing one row per CDR3 protein. This sample has some 400,000 distinct CDR3 sequences, with 20% to 25% found just once. The chain combines TRBV2 with TRBJ1-2; D unresolved. The clonotype originates from a male donor with ankylosing spondylitis. Specimen: blood, either unsorted or a sorted T cell fraction (not recorded which). DNA of the CDR3: TGTGCCAGCAGTGAAAGTCTCGGCGGCTACACCTTC. The encoded protein is CASSESLGGYTF.